The source of this T cell receptor beta chain is a study of post-analysis software for immune sequencing data. In the study overall: Clinical courses comprised relapsing-remitting, secondary progressive and progressive-relapsing multiple sclerosis.

The CDR3 covers 12 residues. V lost 5 bases to trimming and J lost 6 bases, with 11 bases between them. Germline V CDR1 and CDR2: SEHNR, FQNEAQ (reference sequence). Study-wide results and limits: With TRBV5-6, TRBV5-1 and TRBV20-1 included, about 5 TRBV segments were more frequent in patients than in controls. F measure clustering grouped samples strongly by preparation batch.

This clonotype has only one observation. Its cognate antigen is unknown. Included in the TCR beta cDNA libraries were unique molecular identifiers. TCRdb analysed the PCR reads with MiXCR anew, one entry per CDR3 protein. The sample holds about 820,000 distinct CDR3 sequences, around 53% seen once. The genes are TRBV7-9 and TRBJ2-7; tentatively, D is TRBD2 (6 bases). Sample: blood. This TCR was sampled from a girl between 10 and 17 years old with multiple sclerosis. The CDR3 region has the DNA TGTGCCAGCAGCCGTTGGGGGGTCGAGCAGTACTTC. This gives the protein CASSRWGVEQYF.